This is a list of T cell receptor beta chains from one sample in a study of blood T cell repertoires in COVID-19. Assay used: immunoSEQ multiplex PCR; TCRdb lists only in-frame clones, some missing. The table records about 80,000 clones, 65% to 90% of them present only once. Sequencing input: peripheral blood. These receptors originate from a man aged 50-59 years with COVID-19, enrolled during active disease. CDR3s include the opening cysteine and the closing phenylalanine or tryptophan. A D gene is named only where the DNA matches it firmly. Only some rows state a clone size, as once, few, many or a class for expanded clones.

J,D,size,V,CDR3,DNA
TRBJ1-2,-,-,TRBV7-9,CASSRPDSFYGYTF,TGTGCCAGCAGCCGACCGGACAGCTTCTATGGCTACACCTTC
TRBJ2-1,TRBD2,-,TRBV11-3,CASSLGVSGSDEQFF,TGTGCCAGCAGCTTAGGGGTTAGCGGGAGTGATGAGCAGTTCTTC
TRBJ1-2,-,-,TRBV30,CAWEKRGGSNYGYTF,TGTGCCTGGGAAAAGAGGGGGGGATCTAACTATGGCTACACCTTC
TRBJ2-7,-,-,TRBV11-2,CASSSSVYEQYF,TGTGCCAGCAGCTCCTCAGTTTACGAGCAGTACTTC
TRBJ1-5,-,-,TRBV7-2,CASSLVAGTSNQPQHF,TGTGCCAGCAGCTTAGTGGCGGGAACTAGCAATCAGCCCCAGCATTTT
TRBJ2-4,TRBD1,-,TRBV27,CASSSRRGTGWGRNRNIQYF,TGTGCCAGCAGTTCTCGGAGGGGGACAGGGTGGGGTAGGAACCGAAACATTCAGTACTTC
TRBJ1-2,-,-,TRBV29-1,CSVARNYGYTF,TGCAGCGTTGCCAGGAACTATGGCTACACCTTC
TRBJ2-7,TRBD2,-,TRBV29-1,CSVGWGGEGYEQYF,TGCAGCGTTGGATGGGGGGGAGAGGGCTACGAGCAGTACTTC
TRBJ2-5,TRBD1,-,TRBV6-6,CASSYWDRGDQETQYF,TGTGCCAGCAGTTACTGGGACAGGGGTGACCAAGAGACCCAGTACTTC
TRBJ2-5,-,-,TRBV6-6,CASSYVPGGGRETQYF,TGTGCCAGCAGTTACGTCCCGGGCGGGGGCCGGGAGACCCAGTACTTC
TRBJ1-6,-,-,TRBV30,CAWRETVNSPLHF,TGTGCCTGGAGGGAGACGGTAAATTCACCCCTCCACTTT
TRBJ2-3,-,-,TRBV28,CASSLNQDTQYF,TGTGCCAGCAGTTTGAACCAGGATACGCAGTATTTT
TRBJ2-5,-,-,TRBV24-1,CATSDPGEGETQYF,TGTGCCACCAGTGACCCAGGGGAGGGAGAGACCCAGTACTTC
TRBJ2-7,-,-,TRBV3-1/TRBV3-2,CASSQDAGRGLGSEEQYF,TGTGCCAGCAGCCAAGACGCAGGTCGGGGACTGGGTTCTGAGGAGCAGTACTTC
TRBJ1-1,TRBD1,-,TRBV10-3,CAISGDSVSTEAFF,TGTGCCATCAGCGGGGACAGCGTATCCACTGAAGCTTTCTTT
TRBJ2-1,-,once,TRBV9,CASSPRGRMNEQFF,TGTGCCAGCAGCCCCCGCGGTAGGATGAATGAGCAGTTCTTC
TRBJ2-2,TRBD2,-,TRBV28,CASSFRTSGRSTGELFF,TGTGCCAGCAGTTTCCGGACTAGCGGGAGGTCCACCGGGGAGCTGTTTTTT
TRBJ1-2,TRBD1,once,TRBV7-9,CASSRDRGHYGYTF,TGTGCCAGCAGCAGGGACAGGGGGCATTATGGCTACACCTTC
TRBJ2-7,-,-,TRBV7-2,CASSFRRGQLYEQYF,TGTGCCAGCAGCTTCCGGAGGGGCCAGTTGTACGAGCAGTACTTC
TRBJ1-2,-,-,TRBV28,CASSLLGREEGYTF,TGTGCCAGCAGTTTATTGGGCAGGGAAGAGGGCTACACCTTC
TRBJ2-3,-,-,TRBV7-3,CASSLGVLDTQYF,TGTGCCAGCAGCTTAGGTGTACTAGATACGCAGTATTTT
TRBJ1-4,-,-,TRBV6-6,CASTRQNEKLFF,TGTGCCAGCACTCGACAGAATGAAAAACTGTTTTTT
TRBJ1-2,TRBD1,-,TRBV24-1,CATAQAGTANYGYTF,TGTGCCACCGCCCAAGCCGGGACAGCCAACTATGGCTACACCTTC
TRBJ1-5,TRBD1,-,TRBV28,CASSLGQGIYQPQHF,TGTGCCAGCAGTTTAGGACAGGGGATCTATCAGCCCCAGCATTTT
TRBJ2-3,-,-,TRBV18,CASSPSSAQADTQYF,TGTGCCAGCTCACCTTCGAGTGCGCAAGCAGATACGCAGTATTTT
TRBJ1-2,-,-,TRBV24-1,CATSDGLRGYGYTF,TGTGCCACCAGTGATGGGCTTCGGGGGTATGGCTACACCTTC
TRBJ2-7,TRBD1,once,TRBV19,CASSTGTGVYEQYF,TGTGCCAGTAGTACCGGGACAGGGGTCTACGAGCAGTACTTC
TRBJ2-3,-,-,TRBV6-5,CATRGEDTQYF,TGTGCCACCAGGGGAGAAGATACGCAGTATTTT
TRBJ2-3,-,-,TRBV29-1,CSSIETDTQYF,TGCAGCTCTATAGAGACAGATACGCAGTATTTT
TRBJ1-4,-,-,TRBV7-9,CASSLPENEKLFF,TGTGCCAGCAGCTTGCCAGAAAATGAAAAACTGTTTTTT
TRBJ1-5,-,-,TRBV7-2,CASSPTGRSNQPQHF,TGTGCCAGCAGCCCGACAGGACGCAGCAATCAGCCCCAGCATTTT
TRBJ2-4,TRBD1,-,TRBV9,CASSVGTGSTGNIQYF,TGTGCCAGCAGCGTAGGGACAGGGTCGACGGGAAACATTCAGTACTTC
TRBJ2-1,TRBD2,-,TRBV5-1,CASSLIAGYNEQFF,TGCGCCAGCAGCTTAATAGCGGGTTACAATGAGCAGTTCTTC
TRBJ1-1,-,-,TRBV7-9,CASSLDGTEAFF,TGTGCCAGCAGCCTCGACGGGACTGAAGCTTTCTTT
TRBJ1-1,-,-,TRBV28,CASSPPYGANTEAFF,TGTGCCAGCAGTCCCCCATATGGGGCGAACACTGAAGCTTTCTTT
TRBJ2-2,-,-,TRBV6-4,CASSPAGGTTGELFF,TGTGCCAGCAGTCCGGCCGGCGGGACCACCGGGGAGCTGTTTTTT
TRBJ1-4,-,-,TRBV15,CATSRGTASNEKLFF,TGTGCCACCAGCAGAGGGACAGCGAGTAATGAAAAACTGTTTTTT
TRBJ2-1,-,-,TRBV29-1,CSVGLLSSYNEQFF,TGCAGCGTTGGCCTCCTAAGCTCCTACAATGAGCAGTTCTTC
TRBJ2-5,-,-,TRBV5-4,CASSSQETQYF,TGTGCCAGCAGCTCGCAAGAGACCCAGTACTTC
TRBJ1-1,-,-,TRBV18,CASSSAAGATEAFF,TGTGCCAGCTCGTCAGCCGCAGGGGCCACTGAAGCTTTCTTT
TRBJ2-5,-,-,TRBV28,CASISNLGETQYF,TGTGCCAGCATCAGCAACCTCGGGGAGACCCAGTACTTC
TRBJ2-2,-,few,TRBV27,CASRRAGPSGELFF,TGTGCCAGCAGACGGGCGGGCCCTTCCGGGGAGCTGTTTTTT
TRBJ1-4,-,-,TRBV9,CASSVYGGPNEKLFF,TGTGCCAGCAGCGTTTATGGAGGGCCCAATGAAAAACTGTTTTTT
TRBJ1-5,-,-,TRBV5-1,CASSLGLTGTQPQHF,TGCGCCAGCAGCTTGGGGTTGACAGGAACTCAGCCCCAGCATTTT
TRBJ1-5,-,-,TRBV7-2,CASSLATADQPQHF,TGTGCCAGCAGCTTAGCTACAGCCGATCAGCCCCAGCATTTT
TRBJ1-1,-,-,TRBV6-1,CASSEWAMQDTEAFF,TGTGCCAGCAGTGAATGGGCGATGCAGGACACTGAAGCTTTCTTT
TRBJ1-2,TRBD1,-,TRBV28,CASRRDRAYGYTF,TGTGCCAGCAGAAGGGACAGGGCCTATGGCTACACCTTC
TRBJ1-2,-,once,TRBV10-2,CASTLQETDGYTF,TGCGCCAGCACACTACAGGAGACAGACGGCTACACCTTC
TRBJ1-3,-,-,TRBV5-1,CASSYSDNYGNTIYF,TGCGCCAGCAGCTACTCGGACAACTATGGAAACACCATATATTTT
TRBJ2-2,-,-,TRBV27,CASSFGRGRTGELFF,TGTGCCAGCAGTTTCGGCAGGGGCCGCACTGGGGAGCTGTTTTTT
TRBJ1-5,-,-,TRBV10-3,CAISEQGAMGNQPQHF,TGTGCCATCAGTGAGCAAGGAGCTATGGGCAATCAGCCCCAGCATTTT
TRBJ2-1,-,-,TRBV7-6,CASSFPLTDNEQFF,TGTGCCAGCAGCTTCCCTCTAACAGACAATGAGCAGTTCTTC
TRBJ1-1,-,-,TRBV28,CASSLRNRVKNTEAFF,TGTGCCAGCAGTTTAAGAAACAGGGTCAAGAACACTGAAGCTTTCTTT